The clone carrying this T cell receptor (beta chain) has more than one count but fewer than ten. Germline CDR1 MNHEY, CDR2 SMNVEV (reference sequence). This CDR3 is 17 amino acids long. Germline trimming cut 5 bases from V and 2 bases from J; bases unmatched to any gene: 12. The sample comes from a study of shared clonotypes between healthy human individuals. Sorted subsets were amplified in replicate PCRs using about 200 ng DNA, roughly 30,000 T cell genomes. Some clones are missing from TCRdb's copy, which holds only in-frame ones; the method was immunoSEQ multiplex PCR. The data contain 2 million to 2.5 million clones, more than 85% of them singletons.

Source material: naive CD4+ T cells from PBMCs. Subset here: CD45RA+ positively selected. The source is a man between 18 and 35 years old in good health. Some clones in this sample may be carry-over from other donors' samples. This chain links TRBV27 with TRBJ1-5, with 7 bases fitting TRBD1. Written as DNA, the CDR3 is TGTGCCAGCAGTCCTTGGGACAGCATGTCGGGCAATCAGCCCCAGCATTTT. This sequence encodes CASSPWDSMSGNQPQHF.